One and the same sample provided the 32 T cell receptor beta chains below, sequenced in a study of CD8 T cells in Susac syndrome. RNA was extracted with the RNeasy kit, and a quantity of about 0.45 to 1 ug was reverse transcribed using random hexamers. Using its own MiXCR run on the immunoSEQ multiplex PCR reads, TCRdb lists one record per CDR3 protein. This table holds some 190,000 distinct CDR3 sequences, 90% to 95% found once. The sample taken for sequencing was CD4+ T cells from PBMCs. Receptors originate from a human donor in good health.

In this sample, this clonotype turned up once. CDR3 region: CASSLVGTVYGYTF. The CDR3 bases are TGTGCCAGCAGCTTGGTCGGGACGGTCTATGGCTACACCTTC. The V gene is TRBV5-6, the J gene TRBJ1-2; TRBD1 might be the D (5 bases). CDR1 and CDR2 (germline): SGHDT, YYEEEE. The CDR3 runs to 14 residues. V lost 0 bases to trimming and J lost 4 bases, with 10 bases between them.

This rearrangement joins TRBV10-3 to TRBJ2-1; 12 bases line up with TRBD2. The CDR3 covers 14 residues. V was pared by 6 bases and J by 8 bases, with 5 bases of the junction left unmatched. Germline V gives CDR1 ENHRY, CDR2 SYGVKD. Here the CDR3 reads CAISGTSGWYEQFF. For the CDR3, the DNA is TGTGCCATCAGCGGGACTAGCGGGTGGTATGAGCAGTTCTTC.

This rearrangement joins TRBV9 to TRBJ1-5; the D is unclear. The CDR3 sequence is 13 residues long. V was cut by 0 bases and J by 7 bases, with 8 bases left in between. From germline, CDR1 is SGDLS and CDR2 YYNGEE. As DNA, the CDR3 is TGTGCCAGCAGCGTAGCCCCCGGCCAGCCCCAGCATTTT. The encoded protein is CASSVAPGQPQHF.

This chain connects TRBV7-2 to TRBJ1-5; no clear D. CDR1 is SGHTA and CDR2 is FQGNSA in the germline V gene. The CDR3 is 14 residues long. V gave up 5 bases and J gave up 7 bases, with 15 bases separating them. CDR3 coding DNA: TGTGCCAGCAGCGAAGGGCGAAGCGGGCAGCCCCAGCATTTT. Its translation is CASSEGRSGQPQHF.

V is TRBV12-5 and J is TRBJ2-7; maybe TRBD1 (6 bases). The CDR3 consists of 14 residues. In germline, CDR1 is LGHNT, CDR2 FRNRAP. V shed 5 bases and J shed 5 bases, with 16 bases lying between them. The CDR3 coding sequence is TGTGCTAGTGGTCCGCGGACAGAAACGAACGAGCAGTACGTC. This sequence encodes CASGPRTETNEQYV.

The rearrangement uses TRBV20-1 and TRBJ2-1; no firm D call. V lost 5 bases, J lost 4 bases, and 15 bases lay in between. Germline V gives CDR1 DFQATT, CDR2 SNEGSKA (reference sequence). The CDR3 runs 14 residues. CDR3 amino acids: CSAPPSGRYNEQFF. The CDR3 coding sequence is TGCAGTGCTCCTCCCTCGGGCAGATACAATGAGCAGTTCTTC.

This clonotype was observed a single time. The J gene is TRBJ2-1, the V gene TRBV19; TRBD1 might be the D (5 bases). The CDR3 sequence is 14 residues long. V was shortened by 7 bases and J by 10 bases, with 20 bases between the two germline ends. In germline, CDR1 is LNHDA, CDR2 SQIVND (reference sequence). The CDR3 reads CASTFDRIPGEQFF. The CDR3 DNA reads TGTGCCAGTACCTTTGACAGAATCCCCGGGGAGCAGTTCTTC.

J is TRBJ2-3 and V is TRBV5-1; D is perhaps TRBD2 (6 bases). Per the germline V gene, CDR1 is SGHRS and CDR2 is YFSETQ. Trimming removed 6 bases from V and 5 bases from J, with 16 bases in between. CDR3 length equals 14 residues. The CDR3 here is CASTRGLLLDTQYF. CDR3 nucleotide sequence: TGCGCCAGCACCCGGGGGTTGTTGTTAGATACGCAGTATTTT.

The CDR3 sequence is CASSYGGTTIEQYV. The CDR3 region has the DNA TGTGCCAGCAGTTACGGCGGGACTACGATTGAGCAGTACGTC. The V gene is TRBV6-6, the J gene TRBJ2-7; 7 bases line up with TRBD2. In germline, CDR1 is MNHNY, CDR2 SVGAGI (reference sequence). This CDR3 region has 14 residues. With V trimmed by 2 bases and J by 7 bases, 8 bases remained unmatched.

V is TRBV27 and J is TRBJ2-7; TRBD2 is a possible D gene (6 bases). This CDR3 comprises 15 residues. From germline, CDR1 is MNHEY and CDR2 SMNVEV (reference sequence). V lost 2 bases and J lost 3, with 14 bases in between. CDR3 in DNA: TGTGCCAGCAGTTTAGCAGCGGGTACGTACTACGAGCAGTACGTC. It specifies CASSLAAGTYYEQYV.

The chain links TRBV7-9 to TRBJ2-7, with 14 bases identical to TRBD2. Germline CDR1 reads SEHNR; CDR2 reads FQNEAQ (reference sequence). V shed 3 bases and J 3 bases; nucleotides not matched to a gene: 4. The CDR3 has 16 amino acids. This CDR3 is CASSFGTSGSNYEQYV. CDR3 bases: TGTGCCAGCAGCTTCGGGACTAGCGGGAGTAACTACGAGCAGTACGTC.

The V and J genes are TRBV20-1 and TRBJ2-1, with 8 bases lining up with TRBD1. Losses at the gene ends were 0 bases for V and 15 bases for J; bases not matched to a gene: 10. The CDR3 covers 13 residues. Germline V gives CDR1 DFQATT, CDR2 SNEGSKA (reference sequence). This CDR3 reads CSARDPLPGTGFF. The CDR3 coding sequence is TGCAGTGCTAGAGATCCTCTACCCGGGACAGGGTTCTTC.

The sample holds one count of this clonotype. The CDR3 sequence is CASSLGGQIHRTF. The DNA of the CDR3 is TGTGCCAGCAGCTTGGGAGGACAGATACATCGCACCTTC. The gene calls are TRBV5-4 and TRBJ1-2; D is possibly TRBD1 (6 bases). The germline CDR1 and CDR2 sequences are SGHNT and YYREEE (reference sequence). V was pared by 0 bases and J by 13 bases, with 16 bases between. The CDR3 is made up of 13 amino acids.

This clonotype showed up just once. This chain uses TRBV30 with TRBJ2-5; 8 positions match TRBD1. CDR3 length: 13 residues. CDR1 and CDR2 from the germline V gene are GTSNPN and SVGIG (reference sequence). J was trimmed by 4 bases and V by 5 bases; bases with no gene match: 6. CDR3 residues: CAWGWTGRETQYF. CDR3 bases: TGTGCCTGGGGTTGGACAGGGCGAGAGACCCAGTACTTC.

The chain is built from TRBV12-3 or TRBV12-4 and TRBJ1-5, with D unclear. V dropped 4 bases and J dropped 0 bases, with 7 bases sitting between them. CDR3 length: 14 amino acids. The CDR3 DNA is TGTGCCAGCAGTTCGTCATATAGCAATCAGCCCCAGCATTTT. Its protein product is CASSSSYSNQPQHF.

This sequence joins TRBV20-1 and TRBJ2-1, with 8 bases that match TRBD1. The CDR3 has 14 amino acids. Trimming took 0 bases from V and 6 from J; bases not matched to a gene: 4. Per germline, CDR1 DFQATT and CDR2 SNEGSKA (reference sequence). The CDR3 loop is CSARDMDRVNEQFF. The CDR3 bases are TGCAGTGCTAGAGATATGGACAGGGTCAATGAGCAGTTCTTC.

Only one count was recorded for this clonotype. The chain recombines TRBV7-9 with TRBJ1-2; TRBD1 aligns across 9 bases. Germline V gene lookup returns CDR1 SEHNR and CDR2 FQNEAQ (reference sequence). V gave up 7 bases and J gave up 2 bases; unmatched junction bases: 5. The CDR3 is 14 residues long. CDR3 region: CASIRTGENYGYTF. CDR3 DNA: TGTGCCAGCATCCGGACAGGGGAAAACTATGGCTACACCTTC. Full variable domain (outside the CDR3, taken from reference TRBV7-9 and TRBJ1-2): DTGVSQNPRHKITKRGQNVTFRCDPISEHNRLYWYRQTLGQGPEFLTYFQNEAQLEKSRLLSDRFSAERPKGSFSTLEIQRTEQGDSAMYLCASIRTGENYGYTFGSGTRLTVV.

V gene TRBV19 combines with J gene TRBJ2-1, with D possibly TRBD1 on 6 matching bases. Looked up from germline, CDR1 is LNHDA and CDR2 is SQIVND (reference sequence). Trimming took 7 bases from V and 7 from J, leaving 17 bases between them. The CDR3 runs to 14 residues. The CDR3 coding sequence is TGTGCCAGTATCTCGACAGGAGTAGAGAATGAGCAGTTCTTC. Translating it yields CASISTGVENEQFF. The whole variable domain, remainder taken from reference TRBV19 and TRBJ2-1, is DGGITQSPKYLFRKEGQNVTLSCEQNLNHDAMYWYRQDPGQGLRLIYYSQIVNDFQKGDIAEGYSVSREKKESFPLTVTSAQKNPTAFYLCASISTGVENEQFFGPGTRLTVL.

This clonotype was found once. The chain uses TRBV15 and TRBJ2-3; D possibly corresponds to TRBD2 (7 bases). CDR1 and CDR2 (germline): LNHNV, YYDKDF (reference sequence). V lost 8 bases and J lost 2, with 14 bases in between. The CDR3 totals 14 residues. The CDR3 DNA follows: TGTGCCACCGGGGGGGGCCAAGCCACAGATACGCAGTATTTT. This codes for CATGGGQATDTQYF. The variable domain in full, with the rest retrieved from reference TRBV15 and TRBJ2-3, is DAMVIQNPRYQVTQFGKPVTLSCSQTLNHNVMYWYQQKSSQAPKLLFHYYDKDFNNEADTPDNFQSRRPNTSFCFLDIRSPGLGDTAMYLCATGGGQATDTQYFGPGTRLTVL.

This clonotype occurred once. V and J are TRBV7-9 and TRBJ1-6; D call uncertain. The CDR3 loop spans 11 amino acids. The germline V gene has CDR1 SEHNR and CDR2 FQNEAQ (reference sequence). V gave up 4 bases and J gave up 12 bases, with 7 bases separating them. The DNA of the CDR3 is TGTGCCAGCAGCTCGCTGGGACCCCTCCACTTT. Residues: CASSSLGPLHF.

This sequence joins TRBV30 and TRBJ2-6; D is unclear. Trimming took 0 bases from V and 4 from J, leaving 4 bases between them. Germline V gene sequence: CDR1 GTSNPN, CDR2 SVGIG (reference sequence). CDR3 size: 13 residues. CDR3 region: CAWSVRGANVLTF. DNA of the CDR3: TGTGCCTGGAGTGTACGAGGGGCCAACGTCCTGACTTTC.

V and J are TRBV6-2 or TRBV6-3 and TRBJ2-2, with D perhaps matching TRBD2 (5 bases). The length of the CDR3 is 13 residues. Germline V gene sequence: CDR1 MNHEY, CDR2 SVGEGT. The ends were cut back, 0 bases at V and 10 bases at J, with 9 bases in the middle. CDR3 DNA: TGTGCCAGCAGTTACTCGGACCGGGAGGAGCTGTTTTTT. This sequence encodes CASSYSDREELFF.

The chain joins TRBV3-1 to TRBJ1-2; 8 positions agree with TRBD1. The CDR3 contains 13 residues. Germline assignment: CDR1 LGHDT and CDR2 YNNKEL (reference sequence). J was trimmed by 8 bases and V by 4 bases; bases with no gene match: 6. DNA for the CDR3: TGTGCCAGCAGCCTGACAGGGGTACTGGGCTACACCTTC. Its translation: CASSLTGVLGYTF.

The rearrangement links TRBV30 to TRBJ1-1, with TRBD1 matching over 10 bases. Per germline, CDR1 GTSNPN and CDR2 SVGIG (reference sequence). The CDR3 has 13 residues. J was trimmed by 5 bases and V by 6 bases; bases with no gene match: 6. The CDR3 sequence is CACSRDRGTEAFF. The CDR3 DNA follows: TGTGCCTGTTCCCGGGACAGGGGAACTGAAGCTTTCTTT.

The CDR3 protein is CASSQVGTGGYGYTF. CDR3 DNA: TGCGCCAGCAGCCAAGTGGGAACAGGGGGGTACGGCTACACCTTC. This rearrangement joins TRBV4-3 to TRBJ1-2; TRBD1 matches 8 bases. The germline V gene encodes CDR1 LGHNA and CDR2 YSLEER. J lost 8 bases, V lost 1 base, and 9 bases had no gene match. This CDR3 contains 15 residues.

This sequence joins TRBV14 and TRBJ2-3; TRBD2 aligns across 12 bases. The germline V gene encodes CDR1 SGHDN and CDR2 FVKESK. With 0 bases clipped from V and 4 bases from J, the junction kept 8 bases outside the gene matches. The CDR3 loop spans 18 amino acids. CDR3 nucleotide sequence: TGTGCCAGCAGCCAAGATACGCTAGCGGGAGGGCAGTCAGATACGCAGTATTTT. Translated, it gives CASSQDTLAGGQSDTQYF.

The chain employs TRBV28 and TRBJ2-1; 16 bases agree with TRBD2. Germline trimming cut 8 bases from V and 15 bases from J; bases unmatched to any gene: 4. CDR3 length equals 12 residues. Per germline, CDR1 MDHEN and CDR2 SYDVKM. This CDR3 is CASGTSGRGRFF. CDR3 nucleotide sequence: TGTGCCAGCGGGACTAGCGGGAGGGGTAGGTTCTTC.

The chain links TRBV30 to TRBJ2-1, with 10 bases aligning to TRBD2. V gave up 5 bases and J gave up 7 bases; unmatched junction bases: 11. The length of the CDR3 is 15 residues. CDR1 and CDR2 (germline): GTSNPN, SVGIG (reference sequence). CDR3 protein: CAWAGLAFEPNEQFF. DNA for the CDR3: TGTGCCTGGGCGGGACTAGCGTTTGAACCGAATGAGCAGTTCTTC.

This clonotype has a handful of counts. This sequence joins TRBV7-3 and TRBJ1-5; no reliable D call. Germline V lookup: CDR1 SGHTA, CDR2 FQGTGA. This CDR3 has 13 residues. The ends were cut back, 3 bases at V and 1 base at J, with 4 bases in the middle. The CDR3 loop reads CASSLASNQPQHF. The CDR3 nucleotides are TGTGCCAGCAGCTTGGCCAGCAATCAGCCCCAGCATTTT.

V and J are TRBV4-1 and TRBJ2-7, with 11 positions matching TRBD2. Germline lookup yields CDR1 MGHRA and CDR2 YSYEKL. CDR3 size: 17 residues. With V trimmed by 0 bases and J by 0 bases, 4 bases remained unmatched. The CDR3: CASSQDAGTSGSYEQYF. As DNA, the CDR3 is TGCGCCAGCAGCCAAGATGCAGGGACTAGCGGCTCCTACGAGCAGTACTTC.

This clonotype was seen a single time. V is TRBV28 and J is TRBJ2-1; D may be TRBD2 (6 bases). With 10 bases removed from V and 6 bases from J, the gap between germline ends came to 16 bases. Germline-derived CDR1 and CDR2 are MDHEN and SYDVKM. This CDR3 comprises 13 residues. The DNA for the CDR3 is TGTGCCACCTATGGGGGGAAAAGCAATGAGCAGTTCTTC. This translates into CATYGGKSNEQFF.

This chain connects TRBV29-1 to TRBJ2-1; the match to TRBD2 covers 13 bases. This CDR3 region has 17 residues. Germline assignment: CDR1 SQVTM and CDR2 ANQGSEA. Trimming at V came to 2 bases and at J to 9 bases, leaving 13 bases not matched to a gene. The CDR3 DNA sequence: TGCAGCGTTGAACTAGGCTTAGGACTAGCGGGAGTGCGTGAGCAGTTCTTC. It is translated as CSVELGLGLAGVREQFF.